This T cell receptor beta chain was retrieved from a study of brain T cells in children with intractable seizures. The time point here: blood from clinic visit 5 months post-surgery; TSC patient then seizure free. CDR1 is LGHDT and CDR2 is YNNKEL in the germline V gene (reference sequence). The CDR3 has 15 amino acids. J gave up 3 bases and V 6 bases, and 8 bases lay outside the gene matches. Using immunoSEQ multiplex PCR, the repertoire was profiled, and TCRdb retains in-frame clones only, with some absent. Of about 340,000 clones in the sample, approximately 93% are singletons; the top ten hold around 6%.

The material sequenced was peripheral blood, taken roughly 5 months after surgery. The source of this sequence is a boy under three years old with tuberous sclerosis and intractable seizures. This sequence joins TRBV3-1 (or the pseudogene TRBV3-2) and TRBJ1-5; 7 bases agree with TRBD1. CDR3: CASRYHGTDNQPQHF. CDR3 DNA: TGTGCCAGCAGGTATCATGGGACAGACAATCAGCCCCAGCATTTT.